This T cell receptor beta chain was obtained from a study of T cells in localized non-small cell lung cancer. Concerning this clone itself: What it binds is not known.

The CDR3 contains 17 residues. The V end lost 4 bases, the J end lost 5 bases, and 19 bases lay between the germline ends. Germline V gene sequence: CDR1 SGHNT, CDR2 YYREEE (reference sequence). Regarding the study as a whole: In adjacent lung, a median approximately 60 of the top 100 tumor clones were found. Uninvolved adjacent lung had higher T cell clonality than tumor and all other tissues. The study linked higher blood T cell density to longer overall survival. Sequencing, confined to only one tumor region, leaves heterogeneity possible.

Sequencing used immunoSEQ multiplex PCR; TCRdb keeps in-frame clones, though not all of them. The top ten clones hold about 2.2% of a sample with tens of thousands of clones, 92% of them seen once. The sequencing used peripheral blood, collected before any cancer treatment. The chain combines TRBV5-4 with TRBJ1-6; no definite D call. The source of this sequence is a female donor aged 60 or older with stage I lung adenocarcinoma. The chain's CDR3 is CASSGDVRDKNNSPLHF. The CDR3, as DNA: TGTGCCAGCAGCGGAGACGTGAGGGATAAGAATAATTCACCCCTCCACTTT.